The 26 T cell receptor beta chains listed next were all sequenced from one sample in a study of molecular identifiers for immune sequencing clone quantification. From the PCR reads, TCRdb called clonotypes with MiXCR, one entry per CDR3 protein. The sample yields hundreds of thousands of distinct CDR3 sequences, roughly 23% seen once. The sample was naive CD8+ T cells from blood, with Jurkat cell RNA spiked in. Subset here: FACS-sorted CD8+CD4-CCR7+CD45RA+ naive T cells. These receptors all stem from a human donor in good health. Some libraries in this study had Jurkat cell RNA spiked in.

A note on this clonotype: The CDR3 does not end in the conserved phenylalanine or tryptophan, so this is likely a read error. The J gene is TRBJ1-1, the V gene TRBV24-1; possible D gene TRBD1, 5 bases. This CDR3 has 12 amino acids. The V end was cut by 9 bases, the J end by 7 bases, with 14 bases between. Germline loops: CDR1 KGHDR, CDR2 SFDVKD. The CDR3 region is CATEEGSGEAFL. CDR3 nucleotides: TGTGCCACCGAGGAGGGGTCGGGTGAAGCTTTCCTT.

This clonotype showed up many times. The J gene is TRBJ2-3, the V gene TRBV7-9, with unresolved D. CDR3 length: 14 amino acids. V was cut by 5 bases and J by 1 base, with 10 bases left in between. The germline gives CDR1 SEHNR, CDR2 FQNEAQ (reference sequence). DNA of the CDR3: TGTGCCAGCAGCCCCCCCGGGCGCACAGATACGCAGTATTTT. This encodes CASSPPGRTDTQYF.

The rearrangement links TRBV9 to TRBJ2-7, with D unclear. The CDR3 is made up of 14 amino acids. V lost 0 bases and J lost 0, with 7 bases in between. Germline CDR1 is SGDLS and CDR2 is YYNGEE. CDR3 bases: TGTGCCAGCAGCGTAGTTGCGGACTCCTACGAGCAGTACTTC. Amino acid sequence: CASSVVADSYEQYF.

This clonotype was counted at least ten times. The chain couples TRBV6-6 to TRBJ2-5; 10 bases are shared with TRBD2. CDR1 is MNHNY, CDR2 SVGAGI, per germline (reference sequence). This CDR3 is 14 amino acids long. The J segment lost 4 bases and the V segment lost 10 bases, leaving 9 bases of the junction unmatched. This CDR3 is CATLGLASRETQYF. DNA of the CDR3: TGTGCCACCCTGGGACTAGCGTCGAGAGAGACCCAGTACTTC.

The chain is built from TRBV7-9 and TRBJ2-5; D may match TRBD1 or TRBD2 (7 bases each). The CDR3 covers 16 residues. V was cut by 5 bases and J by 5 bases, with 21 bases left in between. Germline loops: CDR1 SEHNR, CDR2 FQNEAQ (reference sequence). CDR3 sequence reads: CASSGHPDREGETQYF. The CDR3 nucleotides are TGTGCCAGCAGCGGGCACCCTGACAGGGAGGGGGAGACCCAGTACTTC.

This chain connects TRBV5-1 to TRBJ1-4, with TRBD1 matching over 8 bases. Germline V lookup: CDR1 SGHRS, CDR2 YFSETQ. Trimming took 0 bases from V and 8 from J; bases not matched to a gene: 15. The CDR3 loop spans 18 amino acids. The DNA of the CDR3 is TGCGCCAGCAGCTTGGATTTTGTCACCGGACAGGGTGGGGAAAAACTGTTTTTT. This sequence encodes CASSLDFVTGQGGEKLFF.

V and J are TRBV7-9 and TRBJ2-7; 8 bases are shared with TRBD2. Germline CDR1 is SEHNR and CDR2 is FQNEAQ (reference sequence). Germline trimming cut 5 bases from V and 4 bases from J; bases unmatched to any gene: 7. The CDR3 has 14 amino acids. DNA for the CDR3: TGTGCCAGCAGCCCAGCGGGAGTGGGGTACGAGCAGTACTTC. Residues: CASSPAGVGYEQYF. The entire variable domain, with the rest obtained from reference TRBV7-9 and TRBJ2-7, is as follows: DTGVSQNPRHKITKRGQNVTFRCDPISEHNRLYWYRQTLGQGPEFLTYFQNEAQLEKSRLLSDRFSAERPKGSFSTLEIQRTEQGDSAMYLCASSPAGVGYEQYFGPGTRLTVT.

This clonotype was seen more than once but under ten times. V gene TRBV28 combines with J gene TRBJ2-1, with TRBD1 matching 8 bases. This CDR3 has 16 amino acids. CDR1 and CDR2 from the germline V gene are MDHEN and SYDVKM. V was pared by 7 bases and J by 2 bases, with 10 bases of the junction left unmatched. The CDR3 nucleotides read TGTGCCAGCATTAACCACCGGGACAGGACCTACAATGAGCAGTTCTTC. This codes for CASINHRDRTYNEQFF.

As for this clonotype: A much larger clonotype is one base distant, so this may be a read error. The V and J genes are TRBV2 and TRBJ1-4, with 7 nucleotides matching TRBD1. Germline assignment: CDR1 SNHLY and CDR2 FYNNEI. CDR3 length equals 13 residues. CDR3 residues: CASAETGREKLVF. In nucleotides, the CDR3 is TGTGCCAGCGCCGAGACAGGGCGCGAAAAACTGGTTTTT. Filled out from reference TRBV2 and TRBJ1-4, the complete variable domain reads EPEVTQTPSHQVTQMGQEVILRCVPISNHLYFYWYRQILGQKVEFLVSFYNNEISEKSEIFDDQFSVERPDGSNFTLKIRSTKLEDSAMYFCASAETGREKLVFGSGTQLSVL.

Points on this clonotype: This may come from a read error, since a much larger clone is one base off. Likely a read error: the CDR3 ends without its conserved phenylalanine or tryptophan. This chain's CDR3 is CASSLVAPEGEQYL. The CDR3 coding sequence is TGTGCCAGCAGCTTAGTTGCCCCGGAGGGGGAGCAGTACTTA. This sequence joins TRBV7-9 and TRBJ2-7, with a weak D call TRBD2 (6 bases). V shed 1 base and J shed 7 bases, with 14 bases lying between them. CDR1 and CDR2 (germline): SEHNR, FQNEAQ (reference sequence). This CDR3 has 14 residues.

The chain has TRBV28 and TRBJ2-7, with 8 positions matching TRBD2. V gave up 2 bases and J gave up 9 bases; unmatched junction bases: 12. CDR1 and CDR2 (germline): MDHEN, SYDVKM. The CDR3 loop spans 15 amino acids. In nucleotides, the CDR3 is TGTGCCAGCAGTTTACCTCTGGTGGCGGGAGGCCGGCAGTACTTC. This encodes CASSLPLVAGGRQYF.

The J gene is TRBJ1-4, the V gene TRBV5-1; D call uncertain. The CDR3 contains 16 residues. CDR1 SGHRS and CDR2 YFSETQ come from the germline V gene. V lost 0 bases to trimming and J lost 0 bases, with 9 bases between them. CDR3 nucleotides: TGCGCCAGCAGCTTGGCCATAGCCTCAACTAATGAAAAACTGTTTTTT. Encoded protein: CASSLAIASTNEKLFF.

Ten or more counts support this clonotype. This chain joins TRBV24-1 and TRBJ2-5; maybe TRBD1 (6 bases). Per germline, CDR1 KGHDR and CDR2 SFDVKD. The CDR3 is 16 residues long. Trimming took off 1 base at V and 5 bases at J, with 16 bases between the two ends. CDR3 region: CATSDFNAGQRETQYF. The CDR3 coding sequence is TGTGCCACCAGTGATTTTAACGCCGGACAGCGCGAGACCCAGTACTTC.

The rearrangement links TRBV11-2 to TRBJ2-1; tentatively, D is TRBD2 (6 bases). The CDR3 has 13 residues. V was cut by 5 bases and J by 9 bases, with 14 bases left in between. Germline V lookup: CDR1 SGHAT, CDR2 FQNNGV. CDR3 nucleotides: TGTGCCAGCAGCGCCGGGACTGGCATTGAGCAGTTCTTC. The encoded protein is CASSAGTGIEQFF. The variable domain in full, with the rest retrieved from reference TRBV11-2 and TRBJ2-1, is EAGVAQSPRYKIIEKRQSVAFWCNPISGHATLYWYQQILGQGPKLLIQFQNNGVVDDSQLPKDRFSAERLKGVDSTLKIQPAKLEDSAVYLCASSAGTGIEQFFGPGTRLTVL.

This clonotype appeared many times. The chain uses TRBV27 and TRBJ1-1; D might be TRBD1 (6 bases). Germline CDR1 MNHEY, CDR2 SMNVEV (reference sequence). Trimming pared 2 bases from V and 8 bases from J, leaving 12 bases between. The CDR3 totals 13 residues. In DNA form, the CDR3 reads TGTGCCAGCAGTTTAGGGACACCCGGGGAAGCTTTCTTT. This sequence encodes CASSLGTPGEAFF.

A word on this clonotype: This may be a read error: a much more frequent sequence differs by one nucleotide. Without the conserved terminal phenylalanine or tryptophan, this CDR3 likely stems from a read error. V usage is TRBV15 and J usage is TRBJ1-1, with 8 nucleotides matching TRBD1. Germline V CDR1 and CDR2: LNHNV, YYDKDF (reference sequence). V shed 5 bases and J 3 bases; nucleotides not matched to a gene: 11. This CDR3 is 16 amino acids long. The CDR3 here is CATSSDRGPVDTEAFL. CDR3 DNA: TGTGCCACCAGCTCAGACAGGGGCCCCGTTGACACTGAAGCTTTCCTT.

As DNA, the CDR3 is TGTGCCAGTAGTCCGGGGACAGGCTTCTCCTACGAGCAGTACTTC. Translation gives CASSPGTGFSYEQYF. The V call is TRBV19, the J call TRBJ2-7, with TRBD1 identical over 8 bases. The CDR3 has 15 residues. Germline V gene data show CDR1 as LNHDA and CDR2 as SQIVND (reference sequence). The V and J ends lost 5 bases and 0 bases, in that order; junction bases with no gene match: 6.

This clonotype appeared many times. V is TRBV25-1 and J is TRBJ1-6; TRBD1 is a possible D gene (5 bases). This CDR3 has 13 amino acids. V lost 6 bases and J 6 bases, leaving 9 bases between the germline ends. From germline, CDR1 is MGHDK and CDR2 SYGVNS. The CDR3 is CASRDTSNSPLHF. CDR3 nucleotides: TGTGCCAGCAGGGACACCTCTAATTCACCCCTCCACTTT.

As for this clonotype: This may come from a read error, since a much larger clone is one base off. The V and J genes are TRBV30 and TRBJ2-7; TRBD1 agrees at 9 bases. J was trimmed by 6 bases and V by 3 bases; bases with no gene match: 6. Germline V gene data show CDR1 as GTSNPN and CDR2 as SVGIG (reference sequence). CDR3 size: 13 residues. CDR3 residues: CAWRYRGPREQYF. The CDR3 DNA reads TGTGCCTGGAGGTACAGGGGGCCTCGCGAGCAGTACTTC.

As regards this clonotype: Given a much more abundant clone one base away, this may be a read error. The rearrangement uses TRBV30 and TRBJ2-7, with D hard to call. Per the germline V gene, CDR1 is GTSNPN and CDR2 is SVGIG (reference sequence). V lost 2 bases and J 0 bases, leaving 14 bases between the germline ends. The length of the CDR3 is 15 residues. This chain's CDR3 is CAWSIVTHSSYEQYF. The CDR3 nucleotides read TGTGCCTGGAGTATCGTGACACACAGCTCCTACGAGCAGTACTTC.

The chain employs TRBV5-6 and TRBJ2-4; D is possibly TRBD1 or TRBD2 (5 bases each). The CDR3 sequence is 17 residues long. Looked up from germline, CDR1 is SGHDT and CDR2 is YYEEEE. V dropped 0 bases and J dropped 6 bases, with 19 bases sitting between them. This CDR3 is CASSLARSGTNLNIQYF. The CDR3 DNA reads TGTGCCAGCAGCTTGGCCCGTTCGGGGACGAACCTAAACATTCAGTACTTC.

The CDR3 nucleotides read TGTGCCAGTAGCCACACGTACCAAGAGACCCAGTACTTC. Encoded protein: CASSHTYQETQYF. The chain couples TRBV19 to TRBJ2-5, with D hard to call. Germline V lookup: CDR1 LNHDA, CDR2 SQIVND (reference sequence). This CDR3 is built from 13 residues. The ends were cut back, 6 bases at V and 0 bases at J, with 8 bases in the middle.

Turning to this clonotype: Since a much larger clone is just one base distant, this may be a read error. This chain uses TRBV2 with TRBJ2-7; TRBD2 might be the D (6 bases). V was cut by 10 bases and J by 6 bases, with 19 bases left in between. The germline V gene has CDR1 SNHLY and CDR2 FYNNEI. CDR3 length: 13 amino acids. As DNA, the CDR3 is TGTGCCACCGGGCGGGGACTTACCTTCGAGCAGTACTTC. Protein sequence: CATGRGLTFEQYF.

The CDR3 region is CASSYYGESTYEQYF. CDR3 in DNA: TGTGCCAGCAGTTACTACGGGGAAAGCACCTACGAGCAGTACTTC. The V gene is TRBV6-2 or TRBV6-3, the J gene TRBJ2-7; weak D call: TRBD2 (5 bases). This CDR3 has 15 residues. V gave up 1 base and J gave up 2 bases, with 12 bases separating them. CDR1 is MNHEY and CDR2 is SVGEGT in the germline V gene.

As regards this clonotype: A read error may be the cause here, since a much bigger clone is one base away. This chain links TRBV9 with TRBJ2-5, with 8 bases identical to TRBD1. The CDR3 has 15 residues. Germline CDR1 and CDR2: SGDLS and YYNGEE. CDR3 coding DNA: TGTGCCTGCAGCGTAGAAGCCGGACAGGGAGAGACCCAGTACTTC. It codes for CACSVEAGQGETQYF.

The chain combines TRBV6-2 or TRBV6-3 with TRBJ2-2; maybe TRBD1 (5 bases). Germline V gene lookup returns CDR1 MNHEY and CDR2 SVGEGT. This CDR3 comprises 15 residues. The ends were cut back, 2 bases at V and 5 bases at J, with 12 bases in the middle. CDR3 sequence: CASSYGRAGTGELFF. CDR3 nucleotide sequence: TGTGCCAGCAGTTACGGCAGGGCAGGAACCGGGGAGCTGTTTTTT.